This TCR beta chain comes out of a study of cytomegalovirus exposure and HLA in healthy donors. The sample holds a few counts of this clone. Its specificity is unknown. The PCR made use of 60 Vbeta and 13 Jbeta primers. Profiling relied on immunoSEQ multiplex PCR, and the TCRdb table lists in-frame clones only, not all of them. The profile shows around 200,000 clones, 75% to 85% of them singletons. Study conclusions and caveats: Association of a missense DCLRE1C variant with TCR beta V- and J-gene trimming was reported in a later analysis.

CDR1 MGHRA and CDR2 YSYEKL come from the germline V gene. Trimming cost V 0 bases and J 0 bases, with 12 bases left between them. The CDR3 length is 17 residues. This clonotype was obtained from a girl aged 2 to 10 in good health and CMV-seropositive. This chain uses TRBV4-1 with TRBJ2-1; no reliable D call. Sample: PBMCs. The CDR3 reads CASSQDLTHRSYNEQFF. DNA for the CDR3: TGCGCCAGCAGCCAAGATCTTACTCACCGCTCCTACAATGAGCAGTTCTTC.